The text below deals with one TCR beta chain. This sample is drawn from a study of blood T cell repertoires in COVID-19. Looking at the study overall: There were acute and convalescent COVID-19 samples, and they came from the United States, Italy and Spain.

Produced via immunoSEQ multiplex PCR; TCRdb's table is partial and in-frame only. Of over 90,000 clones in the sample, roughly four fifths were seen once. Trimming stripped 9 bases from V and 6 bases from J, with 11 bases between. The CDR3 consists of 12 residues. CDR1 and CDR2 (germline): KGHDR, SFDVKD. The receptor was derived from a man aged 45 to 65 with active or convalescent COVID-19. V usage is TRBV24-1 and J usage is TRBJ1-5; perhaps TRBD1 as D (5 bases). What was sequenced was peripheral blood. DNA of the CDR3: TGTGCCACCCGGGGAGGGGCTCAGCCCCAGCATTTT. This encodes CATRGGAQPQHF.